This record looks at one T cell receptor (beta chain) sequence and its context. Its target is unknown. Germline CDR1 reads MNHNS; CDR2 reads SASEGT. The CDR3 totals 15 residues. These data come from a study of cytomegalovirus exposure and HLA in healthy donors. Study-wide results and limits: Whilst most TCR sequences proved rare, a subset of public TCRs occurred across many donors. Analysis performed later found more than 15,000 TCR beta sequences associated with HLA alleles at 0.05 false discovery rate.

The PCR contained 60 Vbeta and 13 Jbeta primers. As handled by the study authors: Some 10 million of about 80 million unique TCR beta chains were shared, per a later count. Clones were read by immunoSEQ multiplex PCR, and TCRdb kept only the in-frame ones, dropping some. V and J calls and clone size follow that table, whereas D and trimming were derived from the DNA. The data contain nearly 110,000 clones, approximately 80% of them singletons. This receptor was taken from a male donor in good health and CMV-seronegative. The sample consisted of PBMCs. The chain is built from TRBV6-1 and TRBJ2-5; D is possibly TRBD1 (6 bases). The DNA matches TRBJ2-7 better at its end, which makes the J call doubtful. CDR3 DNA sequence: TGTGCCAGCAGTGAAGAACAGGGTAGCTCCTACGAGCAGTACTTC. This sequence encodes CASSEEQGSSYEQYF.